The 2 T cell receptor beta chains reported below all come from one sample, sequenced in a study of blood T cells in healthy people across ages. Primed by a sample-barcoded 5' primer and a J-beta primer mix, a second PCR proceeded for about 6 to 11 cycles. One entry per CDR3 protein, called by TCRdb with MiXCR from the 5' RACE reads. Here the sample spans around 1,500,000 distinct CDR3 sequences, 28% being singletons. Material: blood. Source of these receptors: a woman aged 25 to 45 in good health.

Written as DNA, the CDR3 is TGTGCCAGCAGCCAAGCCCGGGACGAGGTGCACTACGAGCAGTACTTC. Translated: CASSQARDEVHYEQYF. The V and J genes are TRBV3-1 and TRBJ2-4, with D perhaps assigned TRBD1 or TRBD2 (5 bases each). The DNA end is more similar to TRBJ2-7, so the J call may be wrong. This CDR3 contains 16 residues. CDR1 is LGHDT and CDR2 is YNNKEL in the germline V gene (reference sequence).

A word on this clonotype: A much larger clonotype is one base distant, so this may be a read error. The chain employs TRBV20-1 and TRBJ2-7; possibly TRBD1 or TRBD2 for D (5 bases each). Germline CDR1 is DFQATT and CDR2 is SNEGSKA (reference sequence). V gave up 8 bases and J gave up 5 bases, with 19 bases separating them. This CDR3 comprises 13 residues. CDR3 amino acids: CSTLGEGAHEQYF. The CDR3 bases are TGCAGTACCCTGGGGGAAGGGGCCCACGAGCAGTACTTC.